Listed below are T cell receptor beta chains from one sample, sequenced in a study of T cell changes during pregnancy in multiple sclerosis. TCRdb's copy holds only in-frame clones and misses some; the assay was immunoSEQ multiplex PCR. Of fewer than 80,000 clones listed, 75% to 95% are singletons. The specimen was CD4+ T cells from peripheral blood mononuclear cells, collected in the third trimester of pregnancy. The receptors derive from a female donor in good health, enrolled as a control in a pregnancy study. The CDR3 runs from the conserved cysteine through the conserved F or W. Expanded clones get a size class; other rows say once, few or many, or leave the size out.

abundance: NA
j_gene: TRBJ1-1
v_gene: TRBV9
CDR3aa: CASSSSGGWGTEAFF

abundance: NA
j_gene: TRBJ1-6
v_gene: TRBV4-2
CDR3aa: CASSQEDRGRGNSPLHF

abundance: NA
j_gene: TRBJ1-2
v_gene: TRBV11-2
CDR3aa: CASSLTGEGGYTF

abundance: NA
j_gene: TRBJ2-7
v_gene: TRBV18
CDR3aa: CASSRGGTSYEQYF

abundance: NA
j_gene: TRBJ2-5
v_gene: TRBV6-6
CDR3aa: CASSPQGWETQYF

abundance: NA
j_gene: TRBJ1-2
v_gene: TRBV25-1
CDR3aa: CASRGQGGVGYTF

abundance: NA
j_gene: TRBJ2-4
v_gene: TRBV6-1
CDR3aa: CASSGPGTRSSIQYF

abundance: once
j_gene: TRBJ1-1
v_gene: TRBV5-1
CDR3aa: CASSVTVNTEAFF

abundance: NA
j_gene: TRBJ2-7
v_gene: TRBV11-2
CDR3aa: CASSLAGGQGSHEQYF

abundance: NA
j_gene: TRBJ1-1
v_gene: TRBV5-1
CDR3aa: CASSLGPGDTEAFF

abundance: NA
j_gene: TRBJ1-6
v_gene: TRBV9
CDR3aa: CASSSKEQSPLHF

abundance: NA
j_gene: NA
v_gene: TRBV6-1
CDR3aa: CASSEAFRDSQTQYF

abundance: NA
j_gene: TRBJ1-2
v_gene: TRBV19
CDR3aa: CASIRHAAYDYYGYTF

abundance: NA
j_gene: TRBJ1-6
v_gene: TRBV9
CDR3aa: CASSGGQGLGPLHF

abundance: NA
j_gene: NA
v_gene: TRBV30
CDR3aa: CAWRGGQNYEQYF

abundance: NA
j_gene: TRBJ1-2
v_gene: TRBV6-5
CDR3aa: CASSPRGGSGYTF

abundance: NA
j_gene: TRBJ1-2
v_gene: TRBV4-1
CDR3aa: CASSHVGRRGNGYTF

abundance: NA
j_gene: TRBJ1-1
v_gene: TRBV4-3
CDR3aa: CASSQDTGTRTAEAFF

abundance: NA
j_gene: TRBJ1-2
v_gene: TRBV30
CDR3aa: CASGTGGGYTF

abundance: NA
j_gene: TRBJ2-4
v_gene: TRBV5-1
CDR3aa: CASSLESARKNIQYF

abundance: once
j_gene: TRBJ2-6
v_gene: TRBV5-8
CDR3aa: CASTSRGSGANVLTF

abundance: NA
j_gene: TRBJ1-5
v_gene: TRBV6-1
CDR3aa: CASSAEGGNSNQPQHF